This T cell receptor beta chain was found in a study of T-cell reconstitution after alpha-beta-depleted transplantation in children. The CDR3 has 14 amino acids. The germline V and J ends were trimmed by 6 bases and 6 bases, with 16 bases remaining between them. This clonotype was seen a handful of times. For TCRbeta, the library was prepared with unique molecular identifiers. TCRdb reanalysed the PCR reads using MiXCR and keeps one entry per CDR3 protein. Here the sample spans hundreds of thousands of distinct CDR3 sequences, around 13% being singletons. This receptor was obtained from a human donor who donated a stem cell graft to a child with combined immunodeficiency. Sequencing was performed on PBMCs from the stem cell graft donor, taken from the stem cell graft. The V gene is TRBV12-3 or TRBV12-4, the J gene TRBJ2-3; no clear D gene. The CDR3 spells CASSLVTFSDTQYF. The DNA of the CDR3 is TGTGCCAGCAGCCTAGTTACCTTTTCTGATACGCAGTATTTT.